The clone carrying this T cell receptor (beta chain) has only one observation. Its antigen remains unknown. Before the COVID-19 pandemic, during about 2010-2018, CD4+ T cells were taken from unexposed donors. The cells were cultured for around ten days before CD4+ T cells were isolated. As cell numbers allowed, unexposed-donor CD4+ T cells faced SARS-CoV-2 S/N and four cold-coronavirus spikes. This sample was taken from a study of CD4 T cells in relation to SARS-CoV-2 and coronaviruses. Study-level findings and limits: Compared with monoreactive clones, crossreactive clones showed significantly weaker SARS-CoV-2 expansion.

Some clones are missing from TCRdb's copy, which holds only in-frame ones; the method was immunoSEQ multiplex PCR. The sample lists about 24,000 clones, less than 75% seen once, with roughly a sixth in the top ten. The specimen sequenced was CD4+ T cells from PBMCs, cultured in vitro. The sequence was collected from a human donor in good health.

The CDR3 loop is CASSQDLPNTEAFF. Written as DNA, the CDR3 is TGTGCCAGCAGCCAAGATCTTCCGAACACTGAAGCTTTCTTT. The chain couples TRBV3-1 (or the pseudogene TRBV3-2) to TRBJ1-1; D unresolved. The length of the CDR3 is 14 residues. The V gene lost 0 bases and the J gene lost 1 base, with 6 bases spanning the gap. Germline loops: CDR1 LGHDT, CDR2 YNNKEL (reference sequence).